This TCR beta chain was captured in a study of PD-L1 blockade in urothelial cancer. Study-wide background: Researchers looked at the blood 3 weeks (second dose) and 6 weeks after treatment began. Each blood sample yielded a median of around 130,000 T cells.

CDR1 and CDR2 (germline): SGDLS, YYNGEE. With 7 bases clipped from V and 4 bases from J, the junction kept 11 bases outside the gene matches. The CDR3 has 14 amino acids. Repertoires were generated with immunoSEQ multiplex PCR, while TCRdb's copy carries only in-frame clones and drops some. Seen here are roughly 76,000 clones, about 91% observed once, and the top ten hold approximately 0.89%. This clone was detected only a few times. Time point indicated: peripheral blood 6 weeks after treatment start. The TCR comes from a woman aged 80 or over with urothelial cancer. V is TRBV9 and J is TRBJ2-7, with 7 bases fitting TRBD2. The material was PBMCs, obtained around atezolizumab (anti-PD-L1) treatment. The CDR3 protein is CASGGRDWEYEQYF. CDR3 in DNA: TGTGCCAGCGGCGGGAGAGATTGGGAGTACGAGCAGTACTTC.